The sequence of this T cell receptor beta chain was determined in a study of T cells in Graves' hyperthyroidism and ophthalmopathy. Study findings and constraints: Most thyroid clonotypes that were expanded above 0.001 also turned up in blood.

V shed 5 bases and J shed 3 bases, with 16 bases lying between them. This CDR3 has 16 amino acids. Germline CDR1 MDHEN, CDR2 SYDVKM. This clonotype was counted ten times or more. Its antigen is still unknown. RNA transcripts were the template for amplifying TCR beta CDR3 regions. A first-round RT-PCR of the TCR CDR3 used the HTBI primer set. In TCRdb, the multiplex PCR reads were re-called with MiXCR into one record per CDR3 protein. In the table there are 500,000 to 550,000 distinct CDR3 sequences, about 20% of which are singletons. The sequenced sample consisted of blood. The chain couples TRBV28 to TRBJ1-4; possibly TRBD1 for D (5 bases). This TCR was sampled from a man aged 40-49 years with Graves' ophthalmopathy. CDR3 nucleotides: TGTGCCAGCAGTCCCCAAGGAAGGGGAGCTAATGAAAAACTGTTTTTT. Its protein product is CASSPQGRGANEKLFF.